Following are 31 T cell receptor beta chains from one sample sequenced in a study of CD8+CD57+ T cells in acquired aplastic anemia listed by TCRdb under 2018. Expansion of CD8+CD57+ cells had been shown by flow cytometry in the patients chosen for sequencing. Instrument used: Illumina HiSeq 2000. Genomic DNA served as template for TCR beta VDJ combination and CDR3 sequence profiling. Through fastp at Q25 and MiXCR, TCRdb rebuilt clones from the public reads, retaining in-frame beta chains. Entries that share a CDR3 protein sequence are merged under the most common genes and DNA. This sample has some 160,000 distinct CDR3 sequences in its table, and 48% of those were observed once. The ten top clones hold under 35% of the sample. The sample was sorted CD4+, CD8+, or CD8+CD57+ T cells (not recorded which) from PBMCs. These receptors were collected from a human donor with aplastic anemia.

CDR3 nucleotide sequence: TGCGCCAGCAGTGAGTGGTGGAATCAGCCCCAGCATTTT. It specifies CASSEWWNQPQHF. The V and J genes are TRBV10-2 and TRBJ1-5; D ambiguous. Germline CDR1 and CDR2: WSHSY and SAAADI. Trimming took 1 base from V and 4 from J, leaving 5 bases between them. CDR3 length equals 13 residues.

The chain employs TRBV29-1 and TRBJ2-5, with D perhaps TRBD1 or TRBD2 (6 bases each). Trimming took off 6 bases at V and 5 bases at J, with 13 bases between the two ends. Germline V gene sequence: CDR1 SQVTM, CDR2 ANQGSEA. The CDR3 runs to 12 residues. The CDR3 region has the DNA TGCAGCGTGGTACAGGGAGGCGAGACCCAGTACTTC. Translated, it gives CSVVQGGETQYF.

The chain joins TRBV29-1 to TRBJ1-1, with a tentative D call TRBD1 (5 bases). Per the germline V gene, CDR1 is SQVTM and CDR2 is ANQGSEA. The CDR3 consists of 13 residues. V gave up 4 bases and J gave up 0 bases, with 9 bases separating them. The CDR3 spells CSVVDSMNTEAFF. CDR3 bases: TGCAGCGTTGTCGACAGTATGAACACTGAAGCTTTCTTT.

The V gene is TRBV11-2, the J gene TRBJ2-5; TRBD2 matches at 11 bases. This CDR3 spans 15 amino acids. The germline V gene encodes CDR1 SGHAT and CDR2 FQNNGV. The trim removed 6 bases at V and 1 base at J, leaving 4 bases unmatched. CDR3 sequence reads: CASRGLADIQETQYF. As DNA, the CDR3 is TGTGCCAGCAGGGGACTAGCGGATATCCAAGAGACCCAGTACTTC. Drawing the rest from reference TRBV11-2 and TRBJ2-5, the complete variable domain is EAGVAQSPRYKIIEKRQSVAFWCNPISGHATLYWYQQILGQGPKLLIQFQNNGVVDDSQLPKDRFSAERLKGVDSTLKIQPAKLEDSAVYLCASRGLADIQETQYFGPGTRLLVL.

This clonotype was detected only a few times. The rearrangement joins TRBV4-3 to TRBJ2-1, with 13 positions matching TRBD2. The CDR3 consists of 15 residues. Unmatched junction bases numbered 8, after V lost 3 bases and J lost 12 bases. Germline lookup yields CDR1 LGHNA and CDR2 YSLEER. The CDR3, as DNA: TGCGCCAGCAGCCAGGGACTAGCGGGGCTCGGGGGGCAGTTCTTC. Its translation: CASSQGLAGLGGQFF.

The chain joins TRBV24-1 to TRBJ2-2, with unresolved D. The germline CDR1 and CDR2 sequences are KGHDR and SFDVKD. V lost 9 bases and J 6 bases, leaving 22 bases between the germline ends. The CDR3 is 16 amino acids. CDR3 residues: CATPRLVQRDAGELFF. Here the CDR3 DNA reads TGTGCCACCCCCCGTTTGGTTCAGCGAGACGCCGGGGAGCTGTTTTTT.

V is TRBV11-3 and J is TRBJ1-1; a weak D match, TRBD1 (5 bases). In germline, CDR1 is SGHNT, CDR2 YENEEA. V dropped 3 bases and J dropped 6 bases, with 11 bases sitting between them. The CDR3 has 13 residues. The CDR3 DNA sequence: TGTGCCAGCAGCTTGGGGGGTGGGTCTGAAGCTTTCTTT. Its protein product is CASSLGGGSEAFF.

The chain is built from TRBV19 and TRBJ2-6, with D perhaps matching TRBD1 (5 bases). Per the germline V gene, CDR1 is LNHDA and CDR2 is SQIVND (reference sequence). The V end lost 4 bases, the J end lost 0 bases, and 10 bases lay between the germline ends. The CDR3 is 16 residues long. CDR3 nucleotides: TGTGCCAGTAGTAGGGGCCGGATCTCTGGGGCCAACGTCCTGACTTTC. It specifies CASSRGRISGANVLTF.

The chain uses TRBV5-1 and TRBJ2-6; the D gene is possibly TRBD1 (6 bases). This CDR3 spans 15 amino acids. Germline loops: CDR1 SGHRS, CDR2 YFSETQ. Between the trimmed V and J ends, which lost 4 bases and 1 base, there was a span of 9 bases. CDR3 protein: CASSQQGSGANVLTF. In DNA form, the CDR3 reads TGCGCCAGCAGCCAACAGGGATCTGGGGCCAACGTCCTGACTTTC. The variable domain in full, completed from reference TRBV5-1 and TRBJ2-6, reads KAGVTQTPRYLIKTRGQQVTLSCSPISGHRSVSWYQQTPGQGLQFLFEYFSETQRNKGNFPGRFSGRQFSNSRSEMNVSTLELGDSALYLCASSQQGSGANVLTFGAGSRLTVL.

The chain carries TRBV20-1 and TRBJ2-7, with 7 bases fitting TRBD2. The length of the CDR3 is 18 residues. After removal of 3 bases from V and 3 bases from J, the junction contained 20 bases not matched to a gene. CDR1 and CDR2 (germline): DFQATT, SNEGSKA (reference sequence). In DNA, the CDR3 is TGCAGTGCTAGCTGGTTGTCGGCGGCTAGCGGCCTTTACTACGAGCAGTACTTC. This encodes CSASWLSAASGLYYEQYF.

This clonotype has just a few counts. This CDR3 reads CASSRQGYEQYF. CDR3 sequence (DNA): TGTGCCAGCAGCCGACAGGGCTACGAGCAGTACTTC. V gene TRBV7-6 combines with J gene TRBJ2-7; 7 bases match TRBD1. Germline CDR1 and CDR2: SGHVS and FNYEAQ. V shed 5 bases, J shed 3 bases, and the junction held 1 base outside the gene matches. The length of the CDR3 is 12 residues.

This clonotype was found many times. The genes are TRBV7-9 and TRBJ2-3; TRBD1 matches at 8 bases. The germline V gene encodes CDR1 SEHNR and CDR2 FQNEAQ (reference sequence). With V trimmed by 5 bases and J by 4 bases, 8 bases remained unmatched. The CDR3 sequence is 15 residues long. The chain's CDR3 is CASSPPDRVSDTQYF. The CDR3 bases are TGTGCCAGCAGCCCACCGGACAGGGTGTCAGATACGCAGTATTTT.

Only a few counts were recorded for this clonotype. The J gene is TRBJ2-7, the V gene TRBV7-2; D possibly uses TRBD1 or TRBD2 (5 bases each). Between the trimmed V and J ends, which lost 6 bases and 7 bases, there was a span of 16 bases. Looked up from germline, CDR1 is SGHTA and CDR2 is FQGNSA. The CDR3 spans 13 residues. CDR3 coding DNA: TGTGCCAGCAGTAGGGACGCCCTACGGGAGCAGTACTTC. This encodes CASSRDALREQYF. Full variable domain (outside the CDR3, taken from reference TRBV7-2 and TRBJ2-7): GAGVSQSPSNKVTEKGKDVELRCDPISGHTALYWYRQSLGQGLEFLIYFQGNSAPDKSGLPSDRFSAERTGGSVSTLTIQRTQQEDSAVYLCASSRDALREQYFGPGTRLTVT.

This clonotype has a count of ten or more. The genes are TRBV7-8 and TRBJ1-2, with D unresolved. CDR1 is SGHVS and CDR2 is FQNEAQ in the germline V gene. Between the trimmed V and J ends, which lost 8 bases and 7 bases, there was a span of 14 bases. CDR3 size: 12 residues. The CDR3: CASGLGGRGYTF. CDR3 coding DNA: TGTGCCAGCGGTCTCGGTGGACGTGGCTACACCTTC.

The chain is built from TRBV15 and TRBJ2-1; D tentatively reads TRBD1 or TRBD2 (5 bases each). Germline assignment: CDR1 LNHNV and CDR2 YYDKDF (reference sequence). The CDR3 consists of 13 residues. V lost 8 bases and J 3 bases, leaving 11 bases between the germline ends. CDR3 in DNA: TGTGCCACCGCCTTGGGGGACTACAATGAGCAGTTCTTC. This encodes CATALGDYNEQFF.

V is TRBV20-1 and J is TRBJ1-2, with D uncertain. The V gene's germline CDR1 is DFQATT and CDR2 SNEGSKA (reference sequence). This CDR3 comprises 14 residues. Trimming left V 0 bases short and J 7 bases short, with 15 bases between. DNA for the CDR3: TGCAGTGCTAGAGAAGAGGGATATCGAAGTGGCTACACCTTC. Protein: CSAREEGYRSGYTF.

This clonotype was counted only a few times. The CDR3 nucleotides read TGTGCCAGCAGCGTTAGCGGGGGGGCGTTCAATGAGCAGTTCTTC. Translated, it gives CASSVSGGAFNEQFF. The chain links TRBV4-2 to TRBJ2-1; TRBD2 agrees at 11 bases. The length of the CDR3 is 15 residues. J lost 6 bases, V lost 5 bases, and 6 bases had no gene match. CDR1 is LGHNA, CDR2 YNFKEQ, per germline.

The chain joins TRBV24-1 to TRBJ1-1; TRBD1 matches at 8 bases. With V trimmed by 12 bases and J by 1 base, 6 bases remained unmatched. Germline V gene sequence: CDR1 KGHDR, CDR2 SFDVKD. The CDR3 is made up of 13 amino acids. CDR3 sequence (DNA): TGTGCCTACACCGGGACAGGGAACACTGAAGCTTTCTTT. Translated: CAYTGTGNTEAFF.

Note on this clonotype: One base away lies a much larger clone, so this may be a sequencing read error. V gene TRBV4-1 combines with J gene TRBJ2-7; possibly TRBD1 or TRBD2 for D (5 bases each). The CDR3 covers 15 residues. CDR1 and CDR2 (germline): MGHRA, YSYEKL. The CDR3 sequence: CASSTRGNGVGEQCF. CDR3 in DNA: TGCGCCAGCAGCACAAGGGGAAACGGGGTTGGGGAGCAGTGCTTC.

This clonotype was seen ten or more times. The J gene is TRBJ1-2, the V gene TRBV7-3; 9 bases agree with TRBD1. Germline trimming cut 2 bases from V and 8 bases from J; bases unmatched to any gene: 3. CDR3 length: 13 residues. Germline lookup yields CDR1 SGHTA and CDR2 FQGTGA. In DNA, the CDR3 is TGTGCCAGCAGCTTAGGGACAGGGAACGGCTACACCTTC. This translates into CASSLGTGNGYTF.

This clonotype was observed a handful of times. The rearrangement uses TRBV2 and TRBJ1-3; D not resolved. V lost 4 bases, J lost 0 bases, and 7 bases lay in between. The length of the CDR3 is 14 residues. In germline, CDR1 is SNHLY, CDR2 FYNNEI. CDR3 sequence: CASSASTSGNTIYF. DNA for the CDR3: TGTGCCAGCAGTGCGTCAACCTCTGGAAACACCATATATTTT. The complete variable domain, with remaining parts taken from reference TRBV2 and TRBJ1-3, reads EPEVTQTPSHQVTQMGQEVILRCVPISNHLYFYWYRQILGQKVEFLVSFYNNEISEKSEIFDDQFSVERPDGSNFTLKIRSTKLEDSAMYFCASSASTSGNTIYFGEGSWLTVV.

The V call is TRBV7-2, the J call TRBJ2-2, with 10 bases that match TRBD1. Germline V CDR1 and CDR2: SGHTA, FQGNSA. The V segment lost 2 bases and the J segment 4 bases; nucleotides outside the gene matches: 1. This CDR3 has 15 amino acids. The CDR3 region is CASSLRDRGTGELFF. The CDR3 DNA follows: TGTGCCAGCAGCTTAAGGGACAGGGGCACCGGGGAGCTGTTTTTT.

The V gene is TRBV10-3, the J gene TRBJ2-1; 10 bases match TRBD2. V gave up 2 bases and J gave up 10 bases; unmatched junction bases: 8. Germline V gene sequence: CDR1 ENHRY, CDR2 SYGVKD. CDR3 length: 15 amino acids. The CDR3 bases are TGTGCCATCAGTGAGCCTAGCGGGGGATGGGAAGAGCAGTTCTTC. This translates into CAISEPSGGWEEQFF.

This clonotype occurred once. A much larger clone lies one base from this, so it may be a read error. The rearrangement uses TRBV19 and TRBJ1-1, with D perhaps TRBD1 (6 bases). The CDR3 extends over 14 amino acids. Trimming took off 6 bases at V and 4 bases at J, with 15 bases between the two ends. Per germline, CDR1 LNHDA and CDR2 SQIVND (reference sequence). The DNA of the CDR3 is TGTGCCAGTAGAAACAGGGTAGTGAGCACTGAAGCTTTCTTT. Its translation: CASRNRVVSTEAFF.

This clonotype was detected once. The CDR3 DNA reads as TGCGCCAGCAGCCTAGGTGTACAAGCGAGAAGGCGTCAAGAGACCCAGTACTTC. This codes for CASSLGVQARRRQETQYF. The chain combines TRBV4-1 with TRBJ2-5; D gene unclear. The CDR3 loop spans 18 amino acids. V lost 4 bases, J lost 2 bases, and 23 bases lay in between. Germline V gene lookup returns CDR1 MGHRA and CDR2 YSYEKL.

This chain uses TRBV20-1 with TRBJ1-4, with D unclear. The CDR3 is 13 residues long. Germline CDR1 and CDR2: DFQATT and SNEGSKA (reference sequence). V lost 3 bases and J lost 2, with 7 bases in between. CDR3: CSASGRTNEKLFF. In nucleotides, the CDR3 is TGCAGTGCTAGCGGGAGGACTAATGAAAAACTGTTTTTT.

This clonotype was counted ten times or more. This sequence joins TRBV5-1 and TRBJ2-3; D is unclear. CDR1 and CDR2 from the germline V gene are SGHRS and YFSETQ. There are 18 residues in the CDR3. Trimming pared 4 bases from V and 3 bases from J, leaving 24 bases between. CDR3 sequence reads: CASSAGRRAIAPTDTQYF. The CDR3 DNA follows: TGCGCCAGCAGCGCCGGCCGTAGGGCGATCGCCCCAACAGATACGCAGTATTTT.

V is TRBV4-3 and J is TRBJ2-7; 10 bases fit TRBD1. Germline V lookup: CDR1 LGHNA, CDR2 YSLEER. The CDR3 is made up of 14 amino acids. After removal of 4 bases from V and 6 bases from J, the junction contained 6 bases not matched to a gene. The CDR3 DNA reads TGCGCCAGCAGCCCAACCGGACAGGGGGTCGAGCAGTACTTC. Translated, it gives CASSPTGQGVEQYF.

This clonotype has a handful of counts. The chain employs TRBV27 and TRBJ1-5; D is undetermined. This CDR3 comprises 14 residues. The V and J ends lost 5 bases and 0 bases respectively, with 8 bases between them. Germline V lookup: CDR1 MNHEY, CDR2 SMNVEV (reference sequence). The chain's CDR3 is CASSVTASNQPQHF. CDR3 in DNA: TGTGCCAGCAGTGTCACGGCTAGCAATCAGCCCCAGCATTTT.

The CDR3 nucleotides are TGTGCCAGCAGATCTAGCCCAGGGGCGGATGGCTACACCTTC. The encoded protein is CASRSSPGADGYTF. The chain employs TRBV2 and TRBJ1-2; D is perhaps TRBD1 (6 bases). Trimming left V 6 bases short and J 6 bases short, with 17 bases between. The germline CDR1 and CDR2 sequences are SNHLY and FYNNEI. The CDR3 contains 14 residues.

This clonotype came up a few times. This chain uses TRBV30 with TRBJ1-2, with unresolved D. The germline V gene encodes CDR1 GTSNPN and CDR2 SVGIG (reference sequence). The CDR3 sequence is 10 residues long. The V gene lost 5 bases and the J gene lost 3 bases, with 4 bases spanning the gap. The CDR3 DNA reads as TGTGCCTGGGGAGACTATGGCTACACCTTC. As protein: CAWGDYGYTF.